One sample yielded the 4 T cell receptor beta chains listed below, sequenced in a study of CD8 T cells in Susac syndrome. It was with random hexamers that about 0.45 to 1 ug RNA was reverse transcribed. TCRdb re-called the immunoSEQ multiplex PCR reads through MiXCR, storing one row per CDR3 protein. The sample has approximately 160,000 distinct CDR3 sequences; 85% to 95% are singletons. What was sequenced was CD4+ T cells from PBMCs. These receptors were taken from a human donor with multiple sclerosis.

This clonotype is a singleton in its sample. The chain recombines TRBV4-2 with TRBJ2-2; 10 bases fit TRBD2. Germline V CDR1 and CDR2: LGHNA, YNFKEQ. Unmatched junction bases numbered 13, after V lost 3 bases and J lost 0 bases. This CDR3 is 20 amino acids long. CDR3 coding DNA: TGTGCCAGCAGCCAGGAAGTAGCGGGGGGCCAGGTCGCGAACACCGGGGAGCTGTTTTTT. Amino acid sequence: CASSQEVAGGQVANTGELFF.

V usage is TRBV20-1 and J usage is TRBJ2-3; the match to TRBD1 covers 7 bases. The V and J ends lost 3 bases and 2 bases, in that order; junction bases with no gene match: 5. This CDR3 is 14 amino acids long. CDR1 is DFQATT, CDR2 SNEGSKA, per germline (reference sequence). The CDR3 reads CSASGQEPTDTQYF. The CDR3 nucleotides read TGCAGTGCTAGTGGACAGGAGCCCACAGATACGCAGTATTTT.

J is TRBJ2-2 and V is TRBV5-4, with 16 positions matching TRBD2. The CDR3 loop spans 18 amino acids. Germline V CDR1 and CDR2: SGHNT, YYREEE (reference sequence). V was pared by 5 bases and J by 5 bases, with 9 bases of the junction left unmatched. CDR3 sequence reads: CASRSGLAGGPRTGELFF. The DNA for the CDR3 is TGTGCCAGCAGATCGGGACTAGCGGGAGGGCCGAGGACCGGGGAGCTGTTTTTT.

The chain joins TRBV6-1 to TRBJ2-1; D possibly corresponds to TRBD1 (6 bases). The CDR3 covers 14 residues. Per germline, CDR1 MNHNS and CDR2 SASEGT. Trimming cost V 7 bases and J 4 bases, with 14 bases left between them. This CDR3 reads CASIPAGVYNEQFF. The CDR3 region has the DNA TGTGCCAGCATACCGGCAGGGGTATACAATGAGCAGTTCTTC.